The following is a T cell receptor beta chain sequence with its context. Its cognate antigen is unknown. These data come from a study of PD-1 blockade in classical Hodgkin lymphoma. General study points: Researchers reported that CD4+ TCR diversity, though not CD8+, rose significantly by C4D1. For complete responders, baseline diversity was comparable to that of newly diagnosed patients. No one has yet defined what causes the repertoire differences, which may be disease activity or prior therapy.

Time point defined: cycle 4 day 1 (C4D1), after around six weeks of nivolumab. Patients all relapsed after autologous stem cell transplantation, and there was variation in brentuximab vedotin exposure. V lost 4 bases, J lost 6 bases, and 15 bases lay in between. The CDR3 length is 14 residues. CDR1 and CDR2 (germline): SGHDN, FVKESK. The repertoire was sequenced with immunoSEQ multiplex PCR; TCRdb's copy has only in-frame clones and lacks some. The profile covers approximately 61,000 clones, with about 85% appearing a single time and roughly 8% taken by the ten largest. The specimen comprised peripheral blood mononuclear cells (PBMCs), sampled before the fourth cycle of nivolumab. This rearrangement joins TRBV14 to TRBJ1-1, with TRBD1 as a possible D gene (5 bases). This TCR came from a human donor with classical Hodgkin lymphoma. CDR3 region: CASSRTWGSAEAFF. CDR3 nucleotides: TGTGCCAGCAGCCGAACTTGGGGGAGCGCTGAAGCTTTCTTT.